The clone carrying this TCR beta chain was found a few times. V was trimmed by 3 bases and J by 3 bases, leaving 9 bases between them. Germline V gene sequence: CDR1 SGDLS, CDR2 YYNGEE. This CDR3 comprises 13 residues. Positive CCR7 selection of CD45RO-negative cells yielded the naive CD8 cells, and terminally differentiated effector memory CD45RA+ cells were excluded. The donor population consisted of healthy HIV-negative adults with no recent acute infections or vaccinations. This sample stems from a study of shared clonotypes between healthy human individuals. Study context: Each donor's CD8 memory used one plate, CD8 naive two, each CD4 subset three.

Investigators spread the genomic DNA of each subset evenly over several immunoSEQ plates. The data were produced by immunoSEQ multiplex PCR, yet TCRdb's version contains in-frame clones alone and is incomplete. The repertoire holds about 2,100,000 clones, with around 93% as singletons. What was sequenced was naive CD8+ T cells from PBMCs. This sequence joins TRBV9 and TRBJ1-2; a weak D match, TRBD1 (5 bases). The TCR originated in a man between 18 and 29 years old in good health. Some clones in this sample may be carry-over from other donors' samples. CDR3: CASSGTRDYGYTF. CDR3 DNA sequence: TGTGCCAGCAGCGGGACACGGGACTATGGCTACACCTTC.